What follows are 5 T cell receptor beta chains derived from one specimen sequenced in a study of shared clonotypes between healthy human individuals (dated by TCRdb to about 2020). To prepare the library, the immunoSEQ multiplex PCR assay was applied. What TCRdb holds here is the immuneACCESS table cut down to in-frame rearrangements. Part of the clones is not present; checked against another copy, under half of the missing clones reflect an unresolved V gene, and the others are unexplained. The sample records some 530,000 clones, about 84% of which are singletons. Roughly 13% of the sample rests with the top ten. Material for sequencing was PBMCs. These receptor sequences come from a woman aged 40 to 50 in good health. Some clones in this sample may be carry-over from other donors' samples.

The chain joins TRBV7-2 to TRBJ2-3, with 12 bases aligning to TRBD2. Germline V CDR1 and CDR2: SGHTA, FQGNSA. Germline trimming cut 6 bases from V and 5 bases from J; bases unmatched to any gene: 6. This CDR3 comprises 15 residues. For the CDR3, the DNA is TGTGCCAGCAGAAGGACTAGCGGGATTGGAGATACGCAGTATTTT. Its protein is CASRRTSGIGDTQYF.

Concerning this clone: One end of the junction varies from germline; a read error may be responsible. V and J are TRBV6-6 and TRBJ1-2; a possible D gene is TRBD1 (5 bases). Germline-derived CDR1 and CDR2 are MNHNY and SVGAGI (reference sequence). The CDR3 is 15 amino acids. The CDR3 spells CASSYFSGHQDGYTF. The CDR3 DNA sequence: TGTGCCAGCAGTTACTTCTCAGGGCACCAGGATGGCTACACCTTT.

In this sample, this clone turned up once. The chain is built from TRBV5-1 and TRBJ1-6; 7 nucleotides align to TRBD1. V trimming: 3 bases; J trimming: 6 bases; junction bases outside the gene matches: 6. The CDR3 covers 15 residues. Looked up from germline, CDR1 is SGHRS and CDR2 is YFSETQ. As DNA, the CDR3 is TGCGCCAGCAGCTCAATGACAGGGAGTAATTCACCCCTCCACTTT. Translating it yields CASSSMTGSNSPLHF.

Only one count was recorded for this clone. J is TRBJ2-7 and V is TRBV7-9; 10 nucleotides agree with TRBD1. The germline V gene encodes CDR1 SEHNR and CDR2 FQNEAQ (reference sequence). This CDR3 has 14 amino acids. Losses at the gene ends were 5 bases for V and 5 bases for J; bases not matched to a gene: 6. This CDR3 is CASSPRTGGHEQYF. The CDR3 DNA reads TGTGCCAGCAGCCCTCGGACAGGGGGACACGAGCAGTACTTC.

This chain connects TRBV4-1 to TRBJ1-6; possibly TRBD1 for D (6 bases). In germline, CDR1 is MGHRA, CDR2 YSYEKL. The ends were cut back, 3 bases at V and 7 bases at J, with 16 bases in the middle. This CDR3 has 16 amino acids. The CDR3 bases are TGCGCCAGCAGCCAGAGGACAGCGCATCTGAATTCACCCCTCCACTTT. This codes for CASSQRTAHLNSPLHF.